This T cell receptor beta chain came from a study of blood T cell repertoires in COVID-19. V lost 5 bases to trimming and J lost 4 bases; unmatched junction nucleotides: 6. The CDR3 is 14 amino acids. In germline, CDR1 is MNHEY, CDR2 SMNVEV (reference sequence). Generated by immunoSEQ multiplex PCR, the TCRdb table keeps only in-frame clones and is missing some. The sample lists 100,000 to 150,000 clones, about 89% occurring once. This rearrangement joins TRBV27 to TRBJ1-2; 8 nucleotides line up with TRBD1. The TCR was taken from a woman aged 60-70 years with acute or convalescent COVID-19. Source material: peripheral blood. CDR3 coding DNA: TGTGCCAGCAGTCCCAGGGGGCGCAGCTATGGCTACACCTTC. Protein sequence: CASSPRGRSYGYTF.